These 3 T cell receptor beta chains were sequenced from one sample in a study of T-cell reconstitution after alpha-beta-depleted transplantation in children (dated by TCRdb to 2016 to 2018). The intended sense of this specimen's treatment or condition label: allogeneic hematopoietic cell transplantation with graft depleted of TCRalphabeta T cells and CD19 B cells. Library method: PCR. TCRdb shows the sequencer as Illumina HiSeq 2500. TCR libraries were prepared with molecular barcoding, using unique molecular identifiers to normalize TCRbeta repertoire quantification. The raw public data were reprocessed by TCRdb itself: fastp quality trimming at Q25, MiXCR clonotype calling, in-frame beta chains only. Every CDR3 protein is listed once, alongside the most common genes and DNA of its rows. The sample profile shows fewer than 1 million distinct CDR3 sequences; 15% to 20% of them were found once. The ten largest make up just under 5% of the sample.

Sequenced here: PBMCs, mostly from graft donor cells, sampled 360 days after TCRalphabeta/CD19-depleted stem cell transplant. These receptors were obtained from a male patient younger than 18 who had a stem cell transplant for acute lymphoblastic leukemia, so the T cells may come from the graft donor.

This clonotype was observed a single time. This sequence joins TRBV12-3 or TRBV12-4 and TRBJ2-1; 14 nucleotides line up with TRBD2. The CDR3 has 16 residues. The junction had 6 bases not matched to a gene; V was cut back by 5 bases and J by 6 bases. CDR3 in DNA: TGTGCCAGCAGTGAACCGGGACTAGCGGGGGTCAATGAGCAGTTCTTC. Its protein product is CASSEPGLAGVNEQFF.

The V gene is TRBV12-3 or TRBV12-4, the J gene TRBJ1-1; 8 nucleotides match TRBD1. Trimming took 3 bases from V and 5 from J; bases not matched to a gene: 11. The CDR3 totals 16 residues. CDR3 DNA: TGTGCCAGCAGTTTCCAAATGACAGGGGAGGTGACTGAAGCTTTCTTT. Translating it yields CASSFQMTGEVTEAFF.

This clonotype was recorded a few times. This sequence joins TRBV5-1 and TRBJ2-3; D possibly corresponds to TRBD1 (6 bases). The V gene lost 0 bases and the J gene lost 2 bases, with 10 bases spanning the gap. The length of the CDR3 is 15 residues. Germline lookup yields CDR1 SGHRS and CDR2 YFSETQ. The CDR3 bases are TGCGCCAGCAGCTTGGTAGGACAGCTCACAGATACGCAGTATTTT. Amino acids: CASSLVGQLTDTQYF.